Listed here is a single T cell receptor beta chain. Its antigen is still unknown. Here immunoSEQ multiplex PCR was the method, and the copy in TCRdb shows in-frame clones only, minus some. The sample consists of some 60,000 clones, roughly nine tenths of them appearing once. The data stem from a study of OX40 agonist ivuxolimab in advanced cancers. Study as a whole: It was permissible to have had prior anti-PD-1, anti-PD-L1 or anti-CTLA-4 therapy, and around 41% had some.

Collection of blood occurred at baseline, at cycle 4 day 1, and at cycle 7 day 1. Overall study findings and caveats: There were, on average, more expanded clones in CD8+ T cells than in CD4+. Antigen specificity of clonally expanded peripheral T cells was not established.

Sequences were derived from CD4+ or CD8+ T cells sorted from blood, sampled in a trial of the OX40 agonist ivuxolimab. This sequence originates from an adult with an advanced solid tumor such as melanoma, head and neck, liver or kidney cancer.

This chain's CDR3 is CASSYSVGNTGELFF. CDR3 DNA sequence: TGTGCCAGCAGTTACTCTGTAGGAAACACCGGGGAGCTGTTTTTT. This rearrangement joins TRBV6-6 to TRBJ2-2; D gene ambiguous. Per germline, CDR1 MNHNY and CDR2 SVGAGI (reference sequence). The CDR3 has 15 residues. Trimming removed 0 bases from V and 2 bases from J, with 7 bases in between.